This T cell receptor (beta chain) was recorded in a study of blood T cell repertoires in COVID-19. As for the study in general: Acute and convalescent COVID-19 specimens originated in the United States, Italy and Spain. T cells, B-cell-depleted T cells, or PBMCs provided the cDNA or gDNA that served as material.

Original processing methods: Reference gene primer amplification yielded estimated nucleated cell counts. TCRdb keeps only in-frame clones here, not all; method: immunoSEQ multiplex PCR. The DNA was the basis for D and trimming; V, J and clone size are from that table. The sample lists fewer than 200,000 clones, 60% to 80% occurring once. Per germline, CDR1 SNHLY and CDR2 FYNNEI. The CDR3 has 12 residues. V gave up 2 bases and J gave up 4 bases, with 3 bases separating them. This clone has only a few counts. This sequence was found in a man between 65 and 79 years old with acute or convalescent COVID-19. Source material: peripheral blood. The chain recombines TRBV2 with TRBJ1-5, with D hard to call. The DNA of the CDR3 is TGTGCCAGCAGTGAACCGAATCAGCCCCAGCATTTT. It codes for CASSEPNQPQHF.